This T cell receptor (beta chain) derives from a study of early stage breast cancer tumors. Sequencing was performed with immunoSEQ multiplex PCR; in TCRdb, only in-frame clones are kept and a portion is missing. The repertoire holds nearly 70,000 clones, with approximately 80% as singletons. Germline values: CDR1 SGHDT, CDR2 YYEEEE. The trim removed 4 bases at V and 5 bases at J, leaving 12 bases unmatched. CDR3 size: 15 residues. This clone was detected a few times. Sequencing used blood. The chain is built from TRBV5-6 and TRBJ2-7, with 7 bases aligning to TRBD1. The receptor was isolated from a person aged 35 to 50 with breast cancer. CDR3 nucleotides: TGTGCCAGCAGCCTCATAGACAGGGATGGAAACGAGCAGTACTTC. Amino acid sequence: CASSLIDRDGNEQYF.